These T cell receptor beta chains were read from a single sample in a study of T cell repertoires in cytomegalovirus infection. TCRdb used MiXCR to reprocess the reads, holding one entry per CDR3 protein. Among about 900,000 distinct CDR3 sequences, approximately 31% were seen once, and the ten largest hold roughly an eighth. These receptors are not linked to any known antigen. The sample here was cultured CD8+ T cells from PBMCs, taken from culture after CMV antigen stimulation. These TCRs come from a human donor in good health (CMV status not recorded). Some clones in this sample may be carry-over from other donors' samples. Each CDR3 is given with its conserved first and last residue. Fields, in order: CDR3 length, D gene, clone size, J gene, V gene, CDR3 DNA, CDR3 protein. The D gene is left open where the match is weak. A row's size may be missing; if present it is once, few, many or a size class.

len: 15
d_gene: TRBD2
abundance: many
j_gene: TRBJ2-1
v_gene: TRBV7-9
CDR3nt: TGTGCCAGCAGCTCGGGGGGGAACCCCTACAATGAGCAGTTCTTC
CDR3aa: CASSSGGNPYNEQFF

len: 13
d_gene: NA
abundance: NA
j_gene: TRBJ2-7
v_gene: TRBV27
CDR3nt: TGTGCCAGCAGTTTCGGGCCCTACTACGAGCAGTACTTC
CDR3aa: CASSFGPYYEQYF

len: 16
d_gene: NA
abundance: once
j_gene: TRBJ1-4
v_gene: TRBV4-2
CDR3nt: TGTGCCAGCAGCCAAGAGTATGGGGGCACTAATGAAAAACTGTTTTTT
CDR3aa: CASSQEYGGTNEKLFF

len: 13
d_gene: NA
abundance: NA
j_gene: TRBJ1-2
v_gene: TRBV19
CDR3nt: TGTGCCAGTTCGGGTGAAGGATACTATGGCTACACCTTC
CDR3aa: CASSGEGYYGYTF

len: 14
d_gene: TRBD2
abundance: NA
j_gene: TRBJ2-5
v_gene: TRBV4-1
CDR3nt: TGTGCCAGCAGCCTCAGCGGGGATGGAGAGACCCAGTACTTC
CDR3aa: CASSLSGDGETQYF

len: 15
d_gene: NA
abundance: NA
j_gene: TRBJ2-3
v_gene: TRBV9
CDR3nt: TGTGCCAGCAGCGGCCGGGACCAAGACACGGATACGCAGTATTTT
CDR3aa: CASSGRDQDTDTQYF

len: 16
d_gene: NA
abundance: few
j_gene: TRBJ1-5
v_gene: TRBV4-1
CDR3nt: TGCGCCAGCAGCCAGATAATCTCCCCTAGCAATCAGCCCCAGCATTTT
CDR3aa: CASSQIISPSNQPQHF

len: 15
d_gene: NA
abundance: NA
j_gene: TRBJ1-5
v_gene: TRBV2
CDR3nt: TGTGCCAGCAGTAGTGGGTCTGGGAGCAATCAGCCCCAGCATTTT
CDR3aa: CASSSGSGSNQPQHF

len: 15
d_gene: NA
abundance: NA
j_gene: TRBJ1-5
v_gene: TRBV12-3/TRBV12-4
CDR3nt: TGTGCCAGCAGACCGGACGGCACCCACAATCAGCCCCAGCATTTT
CDR3aa: CASRPDGTHNQPQHF

len: 12
d_gene: NA
abundance: few
j_gene: TRBJ2-3
v_gene: TRBV27
CDR3nt: TGTGCCAGCGGAGCTTACACAGATACGCAGTATTTT
CDR3aa: CASGAYTDTQYF

len: 14
d_gene: NA
abundance: NA
j_gene: TRBJ2-1
v_gene: TRBV7-9
CDR3nt: TGTGCCAGCAGCCCAGTCGCTATGGGTTATGAGCAGTTCTTC
CDR3aa: CASSPVAMGYEQFF

len: 14
d_gene: NA
abundance: NA
j_gene: TRBJ2-3
v_gene: TRBV19
CDR3nt: TGTGACAGTAGTATAGCAAGGAGGACAGATACGCAGTATTTT
CDR3aa: CDSSIARRTDTQYF

len: 14
d_gene: TRBD1
abundance: NA
j_gene: TRBJ2-1
v_gene: TRBV7-2
CDR3nt: TGTGACACATCCCGGGACAGGGGGCTCAATGAGCAGTTCTTC
CDR3aa: CDTSRDRGLNEQFF

len: 16
d_gene: TRBD2
abundance: few
j_gene: TRBJ2-3
v_gene: TRBV7-2
CDR3nt: TGTGCCAGCAGCTCACACCGAGACGGGGGGGCAGATACGCAGTATTTT
CDR3aa: CASSSHRDGGADTQYF

len: 14
d_gene: NA
abundance: NA
j_gene: TRBJ1-1
v_gene: TRBV15
CDR3nt: TGTGCCACCAGCAGAGCGGGAGGGAACACTGAAGCTTTCTTT
CDR3aa: CATSRAGGNTEAFF

len: 13
d_gene: TRBD2
abundance: few
j_gene: TRBJ2-7
v_gene: TRBV10-3
CDR3nt: TGTGCCATGGCGGGGGGCAAATCCTACGAGCAGTACTTC
CDR3aa: CAMAGGKSYEQYF

len: 13
d_gene: TRBD1
abundance: NA
j_gene: TRBJ2-2
v_gene: TRBV5-5
CDR3nt: TGTGCCAGCAGAGAAAGGGGGCCCGGGGAGCTGTTTTTT
CDR3aa: CASRERGPGELFF

len: 17
d_gene: NA
abundance: NA
j_gene: TRBJ2-1
v_gene: TRBV5-6
CDR3nt: TGTGCCAGCAGCTTCGACCAGGGCGTTCCCTCCTACAATGAGCAGTTCTTC
CDR3aa: CASSFDQGVPSYNEQFF

len: 18
d_gene: TRBD1
abundance: NA
j_gene: TRBJ1-1
v_gene: TRBV27
CDR3nt: TGTGCCAGCAGTTCTCCGGGATCGGACAGGGCGGTGATCACTGAAGCTTTCTTT
CDR3aa: CASSSPGSDRAVITEAFF

len: 14
d_gene: NA
abundance: NA
j_gene: TRBJ1-3
v_gene: TRBV6-8
CDR3nt: TGTGCCAGCAACAACGGGGGTGCCGGAAACACCATATATTTT
CDR3aa: CASNNGGAGNTIYF

len: 14
d_gene: NA
abundance: few
j_gene: TRBJ2-3
v_gene: TRBV7-3
CDR3nt: TGTGCCAGCAGCTGGGGGTGGGGCACAGATACGCAGTATTTT
CDR3aa: CASSWGWGTDTQYF

len: 12
d_gene: NA
abundance: many
j_gene: TRBJ2-7
v_gene: TRBV7-9
CDR3nt: TGTGCCAGCAGCTTAAATGGGGAGGAGCAGTACTTC
CDR3aa: CASSLNGEEQYF

len: 16
d_gene: NA
abundance: many
j_gene: TRBJ2-1
v_gene: TRBV5-6
CDR3nt: TGTGCCAGCAGCCTCCTCCTAAAAACTATACCTAATGAGCAGTTCTTC
CDR3aa: CASSLLLKTIPNEQFF

len: 14
d_gene: NA
abundance: NA
j_gene: TRBJ1-2
v_gene: TRBV7-9
CDR3nt: TGTGCCAGCAGCTTATCGGTGAGAGCCTATGGCTACACCTTC
CDR3aa: CASSLSVRAYGYTF

len: 15
d_gene: TRBD2
abundance: NA
j_gene: TRBJ2-5
v_gene: TRBV7-7
CDR3nt: TGTGCTAGCAGTTTTCTAGCGGGGGGAAAAGAGACCCAGTACTTC
CDR3aa: CASSFLAGGKETQYF

len: 14
d_gene: TRBD1
abundance: NA
j_gene: TRBJ2-1
v_gene: TRBV6-2/TRBV6-3
CDR3nt: TGTGCCAGCAGTCCGCAGGGGGCGTTCCATGAGCAGTTCTTC
CDR3aa: CASSPQGAFHEQFF

len: 18
d_gene: TRBD1
abundance: many
j_gene: TRBJ1-5
v_gene: TRBV12-3/TRBV12-4
CDR3nt: TGTGCCAGCAGTTTTGAGACAGGGGGCCTTGGAGGCAATCAGCCCCAGCATTTT
CDR3aa: CASSFETGGLGGNQPQHF

len: 17
d_gene: NA
abundance: NA
j_gene: TRBJ2-1
v_gene: TRBV4-1
CDR3nt: TGCGCCAGCAGCCAAGAACCTCAGGGGTTTGAGTCGAATGAGCAGTTCTTC
CDR3aa: CASSQEPQGFESNEQFF

len: 18
d_gene: TRBD2
abundance: NA
j_gene: TRBJ2-3
v_gene: TRBV4-1
CDR3nt: TGCGCCAGCAGCCACCCCCCGAGGAGTAGCGGGCCTACAGATACGCAGTATTTT
CDR3aa: CASSHPPRSSGPTDTQYF

len: 14
d_gene: NA
abundance: NA
j_gene: TRBJ1-5
v_gene: TRBV12-3/TRBV12-4
CDR3nt: TGTGCCAGCAGTTTTTGGGAAGGCAATCAGCCCCAGCATTTT
CDR3aa: CASSFWEGNQPQHF

len: 15
d_gene: NA
abundance: few
j_gene: TRBJ1-2
v_gene: TRBV4-1
CDR3nt: TGCGCCAGCAGCCCCGCGAGGGGGGTCGAGTATGGCTACACCTTC
CDR3aa: CASSPARGVEYGYTF

len: 13
d_gene: TRBD1
abundance: many
j_gene: TRBJ2-1
v_gene: TRBV19
CDR3nt: TGTGCCAGTAGTATAGGACAGGGATTGGAGCAGTTCTTC
CDR3aa: CASSIGQGLEQFF

len: 12
d_gene: NA
abundance: few
j_gene: TRBJ1-1
v_gene: TRBV28
CDR3nt: TGTGCCAGCAGTTTATGGGGGGACGAGGCTTTCTTT
CDR3aa: CASSLWGDEAFF

len: 16
d_gene: NA
abundance: few
j_gene: TRBJ1-6
v_gene: TRBV6-6
CDR3nt: TGTGCCAGCATTCCGGGCCCCGGCGGGAATAATTCACCCCTCCACTTT
CDR3aa: CASIPGPGGNNSPLHF

len: 13
d_gene: NA
abundance: NA
j_gene: TRBJ2-1
v_gene: TRBV4-1
CDR3nt: TGCGCCAGCAGCCAAGAAGGGCAGCAGGAGCAGTTCTTC
CDR3aa: CASSQEGQQEQFF

len: 13
d_gene: TRBD1
abundance: NA
j_gene: TRBJ1-1
v_gene: TRBV27
CDR3nt: TGTGCCAGCCAGACAGGGAGGAATACTGAAGCTTTCTTT
CDR3aa: CASQTGRNTEAFF

len: 14
d_gene: NA
abundance: NA
j_gene: TRBJ1-2
v_gene: TRBV12-3/TRBV12-4
CDR3nt: TGTGCCAGCAGTCCCGCAGCAGGGGACTATGGCTACACCTTC
CDR3aa: CASSPAAGDYGYTF

len: 14
d_gene: NA
abundance: NA
j_gene: TRBJ1-2
v_gene: TRBV11-1
CDR3nt: TGTGCCAGCAGCCCTCGCGGCTCGAGCAGGGGCTACACCTTC
CDR3aa: CASSPRGSSRGYTF

len: 15
d_gene: TRBD2
abundance: NA
j_gene: TRBJ2-3
v_gene: TRBV5-4
CDR3nt: TGTGCCAGCAGACCAGGGAGGGGATCCACAGATACGCAGTATTTT
CDR3aa: CASRPGRGSTDTQYF

len: 14
d_gene: TRBD1
abundance: NA
j_gene: TRBJ1-4
v_gene: TRBV12-3/TRBV12-4
CDR3nt: TGTGCCAGCACTCTGACAGGGGGCTATGAAAAACTGTTTTTT
CDR3aa: CASTLTGGYEKLFF

len: 15
d_gene: TRBD2
abundance: NA
j_gene: TRBJ2-5
v_gene: TRBV20-1
CDR3nt: TGCAGTGCTAGTAGGACTAGCGGGGGAGGTGAGACCCAGTACTTC
CDR3aa: CSASRTSGGGETQYF

len: 13
d_gene: TRBD2
abundance: NA
j_gene: TRBJ2-7
v_gene: TRBV29-1
CDR3nt: TGCAGCGTTTTACTAGCGGTTAACTACGAGCAGTACTTC
CDR3aa: CSVLLAVNYEQYF

len: 14
d_gene: NA
abundance: few
j_gene: TRBJ1-2
v_gene: TRBV6-2/TRBV6-3
CDR3nt: TGTGCCAGCAGTTACTCGAAGGGGGACTATGGCTACACCTTC
CDR3aa: CASSYSKGDYGYTF

len: 12
d_gene: NA
abundance: few
j_gene: TRBJ1-1
v_gene: TRBV7-2
CDR3nt: TGTGCCAGCAGCGATTCGGGCACTGAAGCTTTCTTT
CDR3aa: CASSDSGTEAFF

len: 19
d_gene: TRBD1
abundance: few
j_gene: TRBJ2-3
v_gene: TRBV6-5
CDR3nt: TGTGCCAGCAGTTACTCGAACCCCACCGGGACAGGGCTCACAGATACGCAGTATTTT
CDR3aa: CASSYSNPTGTGLTDTQYF

len: 15
d_gene: NA
abundance: few
j_gene: TRBJ2-7
v_gene: TRBV11-1
CDR3nt: TGTGCCAGCAGCCCGAAACAAAGGAGCTCCTACGAGCAGTACTTC
CDR3aa: CASSPKQRSSYEQYF